This TCR beta chain was captured by sequencing in a study of PD-1 blockade in classical Hodgkin lymphoma. Study outcomes and limitations: Newly diagnosed patients had diversity similar to the baseline diversity of complete responders. Newly diagnosed patients were said to have less baseline TCR diversity than healthy donors did. TCR diversity rose significantly by C4D1 in CD4+ but not CD8+ cells.

As to this clone: The antigen remains unidentified.

This CDR3 contains 17 residues. Trimming pared 3 bases from V and 1 base from J, leaving 16 bases between. Germline V gene lookup returns CDR1 MNHNS and CDR2 SASEGT. All the patients suffered relapse after autologous stem cell transplantation, and brentuximab vedotin exposure differed. TCRdb's table, derived via immunoSEQ multiplex PCR, lists solely in-frame clones and lacks some. The table lists around 66,000 clones, around 91% of them singletons. This sample comprised peripheral blood mononuclear cells (PBMCs), obtained at baseline. The chain links TRBV6-1 to TRBJ2-1; D gene uncertain. The sequence was obtained from a human donor with classical Hodgkin lymphoma. CDR3 in DNA: TGTGCCAGCAGTGAGGACCCAACGCCCCCATCCTACAATGAGCAGTTCTTC. It encodes CASSEDPTPPSYNEQFF.